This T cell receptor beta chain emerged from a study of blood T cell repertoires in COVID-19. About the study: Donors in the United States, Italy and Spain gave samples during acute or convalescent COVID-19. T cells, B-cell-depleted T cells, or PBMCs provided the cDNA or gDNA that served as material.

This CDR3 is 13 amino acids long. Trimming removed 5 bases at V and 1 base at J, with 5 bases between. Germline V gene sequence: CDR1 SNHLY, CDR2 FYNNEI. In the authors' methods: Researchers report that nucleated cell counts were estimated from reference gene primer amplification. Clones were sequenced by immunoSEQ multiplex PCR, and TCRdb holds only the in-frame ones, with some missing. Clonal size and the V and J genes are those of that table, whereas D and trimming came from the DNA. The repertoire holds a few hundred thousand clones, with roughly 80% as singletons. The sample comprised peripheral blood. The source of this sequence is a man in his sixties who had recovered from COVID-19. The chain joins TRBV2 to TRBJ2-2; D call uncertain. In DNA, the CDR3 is TGTGCCAGCAGTTACAAGAACACCGGGGAGCTGTTTTTT. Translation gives CASSYKNTGELFF.